This is a list of T cell receptor beta chains from one sample in a study of monozygotic twins with cystic fibrosis. Assay: immunoSEQ multiplex PCR; the TCRdb copy retains only in-frame clones and omits some. The sample records some 22,000 clones, 95% to 98% being singletons. Sequencing was carried out using blood. These TCRs come from a girl aged 5-17 years with cystic fibrosis. The CDR3 runs from the conserved cysteine through the conserved F or W. Fields, in order: J gene, D gene, V gene, clone size, CDR3 protein, CDR3 DNA. The D gene is left open where the match is weak. Clone sizes are given selectively: once, few, many, or a class where the clone is expanded.

j_gene: TRBJ1-1; d_gene: NA; v_gene: TRBV19; abundance: NA; CDR3aa: CASGDLNTEAFF; CDR3nt: TGTGCCAGCGGGGACTTGAACACTGAAGCTTTCTTT
j_gene: TRBJ1-2; d_gene: NA; v_gene: TRBV29-1; abundance: NA; CDR3aa: CSGYTDYGYTF; CDR3nt: TGCAGCGGTTACACCGACTATGGCTACACCTTC
j_gene: TRBJ1-5; d_gene: NA; v_gene: TRBV11-3; abundance: NA; CDR3aa: CASLTAGNQPQHF; CDR3nt: TGTGCCAGCCTTACAGCAGGCAATCAGCCCCAGCATTTT
j_gene: TRBJ2-1; d_gene: TRBD2; v_gene: TRBV4-3; abundance: once; CDR3aa: CASSQGLAGARSYNEQFF; CDR3nt: TGCGCCAGCAGCCAAGGGCTAGCGGGAGCTCGCTCCTACAATGAGCAGTTCTTC
j_gene: TRBJ2-2; d_gene: NA; v_gene: TRBV7-3; abundance: NA; CDR3aa: CASSLLNSNTGELFF; CDR3nt: TGTGCCAGCAGCCTATTAAATTCGAACACCGGGGAGCTGTTTTTT
j_gene: TRBJ1-2; d_gene: NA; v_gene: TRBV4-3; abundance: NA; CDR3aa: CASSHQTGYGYTF; CDR3nt: TGCGCCAGCAGCCATCAGACAGGCTATGGCTACACCTTC
j_gene: TRBJ1-2; d_gene: NA; v_gene: TRBV18; abundance: NA; CDR3aa: CASSLGRDYGYTF; CDR3nt: TGTGCCAGCTCACTAGGACGGGACTATGGCTACACCTTC
j_gene: TRBJ1-1; d_gene: NA; v_gene: TRBV29-1; abundance: NA; CDR3aa: CSVVYQGRMNTEAFF; CDR3nt: TGCAGCGTTGTATATCAGGGGAGGATGAACACTGAAGCTTTCTTT
j_gene: TRBJ1-2; d_gene: NA; v_gene: TRBV30; abundance: NA; CDR3aa: CAWSVKGANYGYTF; CDR3nt: TGTGCCTGGAGTGTGAAGGGAGCTAACTATGGCTACACCTTC
j_gene: TRBJ1-1; d_gene: TRBD1; v_gene: TRBV2; abundance: NA; CDR3aa: CAHRRTGGTEAFF; CDR3nt: TGTGCCCACAGGAGGACAGGGGGGACTGAAGCTTTCTTT